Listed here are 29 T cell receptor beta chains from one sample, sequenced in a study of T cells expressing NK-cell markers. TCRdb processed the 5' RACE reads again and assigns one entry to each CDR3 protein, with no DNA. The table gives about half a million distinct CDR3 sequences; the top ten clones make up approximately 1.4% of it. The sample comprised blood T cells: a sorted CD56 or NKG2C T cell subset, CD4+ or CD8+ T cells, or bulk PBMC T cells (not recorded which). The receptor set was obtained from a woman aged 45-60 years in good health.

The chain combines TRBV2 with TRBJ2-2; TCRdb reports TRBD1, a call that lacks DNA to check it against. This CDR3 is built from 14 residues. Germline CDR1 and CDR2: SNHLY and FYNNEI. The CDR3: CASSEDRVPGELFF. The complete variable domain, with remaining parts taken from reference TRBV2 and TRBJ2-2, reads EPEVTQTPSHQVTQMGQEVILRCVPISNHLYFYWYRQILGQKVEFLVSFYNNEISEKSEIFDDQFSVERPDGSNFTLKIRSTKLEDSAMYFCASSEDRVPGELFFGEGSRLTVL.

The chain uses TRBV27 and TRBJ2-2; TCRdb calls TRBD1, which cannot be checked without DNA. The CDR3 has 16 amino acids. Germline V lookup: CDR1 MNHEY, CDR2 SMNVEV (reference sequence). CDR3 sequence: CASTPSRGQGGRELFF.

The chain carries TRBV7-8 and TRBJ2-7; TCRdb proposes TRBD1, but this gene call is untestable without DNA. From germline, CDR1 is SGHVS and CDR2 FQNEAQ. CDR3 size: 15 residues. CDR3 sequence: CASSLDSLSSYEQYF.

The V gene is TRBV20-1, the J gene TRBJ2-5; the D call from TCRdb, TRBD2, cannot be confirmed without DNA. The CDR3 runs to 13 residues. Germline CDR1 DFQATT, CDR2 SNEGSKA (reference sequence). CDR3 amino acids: CSGWRENDETQYF.

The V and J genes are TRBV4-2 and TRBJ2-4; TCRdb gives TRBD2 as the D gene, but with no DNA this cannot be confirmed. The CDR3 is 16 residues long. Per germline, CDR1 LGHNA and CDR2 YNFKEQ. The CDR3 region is CASSQEGTSGLNIQYF.

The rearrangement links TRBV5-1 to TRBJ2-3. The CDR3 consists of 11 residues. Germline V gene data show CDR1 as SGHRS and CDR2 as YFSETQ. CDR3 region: CASMNYDTQYF.

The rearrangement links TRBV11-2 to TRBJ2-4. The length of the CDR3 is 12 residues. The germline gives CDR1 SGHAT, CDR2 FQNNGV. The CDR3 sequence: CASSLVRDIQYF.

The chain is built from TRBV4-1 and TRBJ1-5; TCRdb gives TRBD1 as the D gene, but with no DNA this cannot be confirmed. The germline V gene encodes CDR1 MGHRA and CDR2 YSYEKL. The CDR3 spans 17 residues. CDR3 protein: CASSQGRRTGNNQPQHF.

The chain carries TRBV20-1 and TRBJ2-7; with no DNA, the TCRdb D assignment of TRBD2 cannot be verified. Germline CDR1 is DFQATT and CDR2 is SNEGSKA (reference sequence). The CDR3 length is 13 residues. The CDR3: CSAFDYPPYEQYF.

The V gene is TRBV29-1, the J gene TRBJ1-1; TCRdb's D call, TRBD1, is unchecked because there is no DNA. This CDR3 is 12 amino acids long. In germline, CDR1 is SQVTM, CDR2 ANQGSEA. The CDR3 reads CSVDRQGTEAFF.

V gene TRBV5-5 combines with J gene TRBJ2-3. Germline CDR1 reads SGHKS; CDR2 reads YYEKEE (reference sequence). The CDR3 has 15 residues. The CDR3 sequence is CASSLHESSTDTQYF.

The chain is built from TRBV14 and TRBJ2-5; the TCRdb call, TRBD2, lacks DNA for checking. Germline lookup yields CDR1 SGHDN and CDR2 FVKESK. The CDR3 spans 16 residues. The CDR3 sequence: CASSQDILAEEETQYF.

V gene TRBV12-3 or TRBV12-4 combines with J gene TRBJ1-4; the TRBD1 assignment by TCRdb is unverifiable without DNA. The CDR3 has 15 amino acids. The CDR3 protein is CASNIGAETNEKLFF.

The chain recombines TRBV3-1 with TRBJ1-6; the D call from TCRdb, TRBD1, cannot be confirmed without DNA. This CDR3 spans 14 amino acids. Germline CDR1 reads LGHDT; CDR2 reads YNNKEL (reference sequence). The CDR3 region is CASSPDRLGSPLHF.

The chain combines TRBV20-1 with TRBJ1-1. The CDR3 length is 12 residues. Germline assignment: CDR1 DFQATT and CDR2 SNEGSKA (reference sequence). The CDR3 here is CSATFKNTEAFF.

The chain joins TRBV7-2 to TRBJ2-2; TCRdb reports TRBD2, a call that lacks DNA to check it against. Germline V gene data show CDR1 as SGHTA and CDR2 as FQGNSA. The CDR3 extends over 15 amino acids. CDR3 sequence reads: CASSPTAGNTGELFF. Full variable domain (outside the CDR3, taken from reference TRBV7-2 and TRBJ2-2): GAGVSQSPSNKVTEKGKDVELRCDPISGHTALYWYRQSLGQGLEFLIYFQGNSAPDKSGLPSDRFSAERTGGSVSTLTIQRTQQEDSAVYLCASSPTAGNTGELFFGEGSRLTVL.

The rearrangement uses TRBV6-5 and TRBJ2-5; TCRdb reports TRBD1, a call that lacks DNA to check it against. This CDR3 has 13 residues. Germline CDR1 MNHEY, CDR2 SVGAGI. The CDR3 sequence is CATAGSLSETQYF.

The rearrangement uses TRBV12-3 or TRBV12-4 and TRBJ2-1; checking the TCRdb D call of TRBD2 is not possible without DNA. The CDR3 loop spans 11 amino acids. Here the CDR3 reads CASTRALRPFF.

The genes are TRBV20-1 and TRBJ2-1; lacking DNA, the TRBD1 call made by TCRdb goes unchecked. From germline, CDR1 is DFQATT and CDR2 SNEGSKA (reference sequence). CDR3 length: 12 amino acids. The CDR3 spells CSAGTGFDEQFF.

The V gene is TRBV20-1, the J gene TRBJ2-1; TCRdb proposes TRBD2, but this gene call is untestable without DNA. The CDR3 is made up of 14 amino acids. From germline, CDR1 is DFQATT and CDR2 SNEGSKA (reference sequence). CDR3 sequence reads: CSARDPGPTLEQFF.

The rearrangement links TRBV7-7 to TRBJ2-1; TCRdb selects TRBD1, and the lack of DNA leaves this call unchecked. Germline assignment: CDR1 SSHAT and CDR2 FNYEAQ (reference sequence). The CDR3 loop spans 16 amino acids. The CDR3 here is CASSLAIGAIYNEQFF. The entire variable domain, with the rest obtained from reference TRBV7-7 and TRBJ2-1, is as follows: GAGVSQSPRYKVTKRGQDVTLRCDPISSHATLYWYQQALGQGPEFLTYFNYEAQPDKSGLPSDRFSAERPEGSISTLTIQRTEQRDSAMYRCASSLAIGAIYNEQFFGPGTRLTVL.

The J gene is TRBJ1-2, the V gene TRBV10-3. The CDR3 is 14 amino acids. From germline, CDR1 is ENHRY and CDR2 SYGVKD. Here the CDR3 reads CAISESGSNYGYTF.

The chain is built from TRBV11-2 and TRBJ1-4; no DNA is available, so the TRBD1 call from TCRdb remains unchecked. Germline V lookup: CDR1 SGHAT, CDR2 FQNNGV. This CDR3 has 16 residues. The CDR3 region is CASSRGNQGSNEKLFF.

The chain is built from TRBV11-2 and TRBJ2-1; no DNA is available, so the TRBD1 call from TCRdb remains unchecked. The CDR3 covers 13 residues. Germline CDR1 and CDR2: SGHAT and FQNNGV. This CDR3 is CASSTGRRDEQFF.

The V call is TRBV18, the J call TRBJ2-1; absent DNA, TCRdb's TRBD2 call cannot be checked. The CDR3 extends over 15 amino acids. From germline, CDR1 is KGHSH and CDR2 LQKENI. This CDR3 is CASHLGLAGVDEQFF.

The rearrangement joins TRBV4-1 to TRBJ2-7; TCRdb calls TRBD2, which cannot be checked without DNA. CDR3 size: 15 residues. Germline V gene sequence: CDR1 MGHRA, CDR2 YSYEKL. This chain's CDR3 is CASSQVEPLDYEQYF.

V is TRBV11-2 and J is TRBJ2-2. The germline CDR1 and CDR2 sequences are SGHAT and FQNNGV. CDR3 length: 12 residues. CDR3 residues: CASSPDGGELFF.

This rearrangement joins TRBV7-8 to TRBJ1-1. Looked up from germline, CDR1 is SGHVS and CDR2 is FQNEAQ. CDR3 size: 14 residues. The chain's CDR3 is CASSLHLGGLEAFF.

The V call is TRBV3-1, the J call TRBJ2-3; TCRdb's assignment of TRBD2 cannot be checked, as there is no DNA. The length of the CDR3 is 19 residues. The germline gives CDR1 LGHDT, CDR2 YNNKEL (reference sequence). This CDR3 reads CASRDGTSGRPSFGDTQYF.